This TCR beta chain was captured by sequencing in a study of human T cells and chemical hapten exposure. From the RACE reads, TCRdb called clonotypes with MiXCR, one entry per CDR3 protein. The sample consists of 39,000 or so distinct CDR3 sequences, 4% of them appearing once. Stated time point: patch test 1, 2 weeks after DPC sensitization. The treatment was: therapeutic diphenylcyclopropenone sensitization with weekly scalp DPC. It was from unfractionated whole blood that total RNA was extracted. The length of the CDR3 is 13 residues. Trimming removed 7 bases at V and 8 bases at J, with 20 bases between. Germline V CDR1 and CDR2: GTSNPN, SVGIG (reference sequence). This clonotype was detected many times.

The receptor was derived from a man aged 45-65 years with alopecia areata. Some clones in this sample may be carry-over from other donors' samples. The J gene is TRBJ1-2, the V gene TRBV30; perhaps TRBD1 as D (5 bases). Sample: whole blood, taken in connection with sensitization to the hapten diphenylcyclopropenone (DPC). The CDR3 is CASYLGRMGGYTF. DNA of the CDR3: TGTGCCTCATACCTGGGACGGATGGGAGGCTACACCTTC.